What follows are 21 T cell receptor beta chains derived from one specimen sequenced in a study of blood T cell repertoires in COVID-19. Clones were read by immunoSEQ multiplex PCR, and TCRdb kept only the in-frame ones, dropping some. Counted here are some 380,000 clones, approximately 88% occurring once; the ten biggest clones make up around 2%. Material for sequencing was PBMCs or T cells enriched from blood (not recorded which). The receptors come from a middle-aged woman with acute COVID-19.

As regards this clone: The same CDR3 is also encoded by other DNA sequences in this sample. The chain is built from TRBV24-1 and TRBJ1-2; D gene uncertain. This CDR3 is 13 amino acids long. Trimming shortened V by 4 bases and J by 1 base, and 6 bases separated the two germline ends. The germline CDR1 and CDR2 sequences are KGHDR and SFDVKD. CDR3 DNA sequence: TGTGCCACCAGTGAGACTGGTAACTATGGCTACACCTTC. Encoded protein: CATSETGNYGYTF.

J is TRBJ2-2 and V is TRBV7-8, with 11 bases aligning to TRBD2. The CDR3 covers 16 residues. Germline V gene data show CDR1 as SGHVS and CDR2 as FQNEAQ. V was pared by 3 bases and J by 5 bases, with 5 bases of the junction left unmatched. The DNA for the CDR3 is TGTGCCAGCAGCTTCACTAGCGGGGGCGGGACCGGGGAGCTGTTTTTT. Translation gives CASSFTSGGGTGELFF.

The rearrangement uses TRBV25-1 and TRBJ2-2; tentative D call: TRBD1 (6 bases). The V end lost 4 bases, the J end lost 5 bases, and 11 bases lay between the germline ends. CDR3 size: 14 residues. CDR1 and CDR2 (germline): MGHDK, SYGVNS. CDR3 DNA sequence: TGTGCCAGCAGTGGGGCAGGGGAAACCGGGGAGCTGTTTTTT. Translation gives CASSGAGETGELFF.

This chain links TRBV4-1 with TRBJ2-1, with 10 positions matching TRBD2. The ends lost 2 bases at V and 7 bases at J; junction bases unmatched: 5. The CDR3 spans 15 residues. Germline V lookup: CDR1 MGHRA, CDR2 YSYEKL. CDR3 region: CASSQILAGENEQFF. CDR3 in DNA: TGCGCCAGCAGCCAAATCCTAGCGGGGGAGAATGAGCAGTTCTTC.

This chain joins TRBV7-9 and TRBJ1-2, with D possibly TRBD1 on 6 matching bases. The germline gives CDR1 SEHNR, CDR2 FQNEAQ (reference sequence). The CDR3 is made up of 15 amino acids. The ends were cut back, 5 bases at V and 0 bases at J, with 13 bases in the middle. The CDR3 here is CASSRYRDPNYGYTF. The CDR3 DNA follows: TGTGCCAGCAGCAGATACAGGGACCCTAACTATGGCTACACCTTC.

The V gene is TRBV5-1, the J gene TRBJ2-1; 9 bases fit TRBD2. Trimming took 2 bases from V and 5 from J; bases not matched to a gene: 5. There are 15 residues in the CDR3. The V gene's germline CDR1 is SGHRS and CDR2 YFSETQ. The DNA for the CDR3 is TGCGCCAGCAGCTTCATAGCGGGGGTCCACAATGAGCAGTTCTTC. Its translation is CASSFIAGVHNEQFF.

The chain links TRBV5-1 to TRBJ2-1; 14 nucleotides line up with TRBD2. J was trimmed by 4 bases and V by 2 bases; bases with no gene match: 5. This CDR3 is 17 amino acids long. CDR1 and CDR2 (germline): SGHRS, YFSETQ. CDR3 region: CASSFRRLAGGYNEQFF. The CDR3 DNA follows: TGCGCCAGCAGCTTCCGCCGACTAGCGGGGGGGTACAATGAGCAGTTCTTC.

The chain links TRBV6-1 to TRBJ1-3, with D maybe TRBD1 (5 bases). The germline gives CDR1 MNHNS, CDR2 SASEGT. The CDR3 consists of 15 residues. Trimming cost V 1 base and J 1 base, with 8 bases left between them. CDR3 bases: TGTGCCAGCAGTGAAGATCAGGGATCTGGAAACACCATATATTTT. The encoded protein is CASSEDQGSGNTIYF.

The chain has TRBV3-1 (or the pseudogene TRBV3-2) and TRBJ2-2, with D possibly matching TRBD2 (5 bases). This CDR3 contains 15 residues. The germline V and J ends were trimmed by 0 bases and 6 bases, with 11 bases remaining between them. Germline V gives CDR1 LGHDT, CDR2 YNNKEL (reference sequence). DNA of the CDR3: TGTGCCAGCAGCCAAGAGGCTAGCATATCCGGGGAGCTGTTTTTT. Encoded protein: CASSQEASISGELFF.

The CDR3 DNA sequence: TGTGCCAGTAGTATGACTTACGGGGGTCAGCCCCAGCATTTT. It translates to CASSMTYGGQPQHF. This chain joins TRBV19 and TRBJ1-5; D possibly corresponds to TRBD1 (5 bases). The CDR3 totals 14 residues. Germline V gene lookup returns CDR1 LNHDA and CDR2 SQIVND (reference sequence). With 3 bases removed from V and 6 bases from J, the gap between germline ends came to 12 bases.

The V and J genes are TRBV3-1 (or the pseudogene TRBV3-2) and TRBJ2-3; 12 bases are shared with TRBD2. In germline, CDR1 is LGHDT, CDR2 YNNKEL (reference sequence). CDR3 length: 18 residues. With 0 bases clipped from V and 4 bases from J, the junction kept 8 bases outside the gene matches. CDR3 DNA: TGTGCCAGCAGCCAAGAATGGCCTAGCGGGGGGGCAGCAGATACGCAGTATTTT. Translated: CASSQEWPSGGAADTQYF.

CDR3 bases: TGCGCCAGCAGTGATGGAGGGGGCGGAGGCAATCAGCCCCAGCATTTT. Translation gives CASSDGGGGGNQPQHF. This sequence joins TRBV10-1 and TRBJ1-5, with 7 bases fitting TRBD1. After removal of 3 bases from V and 2 bases from J, the junction contained 7 bases not matched to a gene. Germline loops: CDR1 WNHNN, CDR2 SYGVQD (reference sequence). The CDR3 contains 16 residues.

The chain links TRBV15 to TRBJ2-1; TRBD1 matches at 7 bases. CDR1 is LNHNV, CDR2 YYDKDF, per germline (reference sequence). V was pared by 1 base and J by 7 bases, with 7 bases of the junction left unmatched. This CDR3 region has 15 residues. The CDR3 sequence is CATSRAASTGNEQFF. The CDR3, as DNA: TGTGCCACCAGCAGAGCAGCTTCGACAGGGAATGAGCAGTTCTTC.

V is TRBV6-1 and J is TRBJ2-2; D is unresolved. From germline, CDR1 is MNHNS and CDR2 SASEGT. The CDR3 has 16 amino acids. V was trimmed by 2 bases and J by 4 bases, leaving 14 bases between them. CDR3 residues: CASSERHFSGTGELFF. As DNA, the CDR3 is TGTGCCAGCAGTGAACGACATTTCTCTGGCACCGGGGAGCTGTTTTTT.

J is TRBJ2-7 and V is TRBV14; TRBD1 matches at 9 bases. Germline trimming cut 4 bases from V and 0 bases from J; bases unmatched to any gene: 7. This CDR3 spans 16 amino acids. CDR1 is SGHDN and CDR2 is FVKESK in the germline V gene. The CDR3 here is CASSLTRDRASYEQYF. The DNA for the CDR3 is TGTGCCAGCAGCCTTACCCGGGACAGGGCCTCCTACGAGCAGTACTTC.

The chain is built from TRBV6-5 and TRBJ1-1, with TRBD1 identical over 7 bases. CDR3 length: 16 amino acids. Per the germline V gene, CDR1 is MNHEY and CDR2 is SVGAGI. After removal of 2 bases from V and 1 base from J, the junction contained 7 bases not matched to a gene. CDR3 protein: CASSYGRGTENTEAFF. Written as DNA, the CDR3 is TGTGCCAGCAGTTACGGTCGAGGGACAGAGAACACTGAAGCTTTCTTT.

The chain combines TRBV5-4 with TRBJ2-2; TRBD2 matches at 10 bases. Trimming took 4 bases from V and 6 from J; bases not matched to a gene: 9. The CDR3 has 16 amino acids. The germline V gene encodes CDR1 SGHNT and CDR2 YYREEE (reference sequence). Here the CDR3 reads CASSNRAGGPAGELFF. The CDR3 DNA reads as TGTGCCAGCAGCAACCGAGCGGGGGGGCCTGCCGGGGAGCTGTTTTTT.

The chain has TRBV13 and TRBJ2-7; 9 bases fit TRBD1. V was clipped by 4 bases and J by 3 bases; unmatched bases: 4. Germline lookup yields CDR1 PRHDT and CDR2 FYEKMQ (reference sequence). The CDR3 sequence is 14 residues long. The CDR3 here is CASSSGQGDYEQYF. CDR3 coding DNA: TGTGCCAGCAGCTCGGGACAGGGAGACTACGAGCAGTACTTC.

Details on this clone: This sample also contains other DNA sequences that code for the same CDR3. This chain connects TRBV9 to TRBJ2-2; the D is unclear. This CDR3 has 13 residues. Germline lookup yields CDR1 SGDLS and CDR2 YYNGEE. V was clipped by 4 bases and J by 5 bases, with 9 bases between them. As DNA, the CDR3 is TGTGCCAGCAGCCCGCGGTGGACCGGGGAGCTGTTTTTT. Its translation: CASSPRWTGELFF.

The V call is TRBV10-2, the J call TRBJ2-1, with 9 bases lining up with TRBD1. V dropped 6 bases and J dropped 10; count of bases not matched to a gene: 7. The CDR3 is 13 amino acids. The germline V gene has CDR1 WSHSY and CDR2 SAAADI. The DNA for the CDR3 is TGCGCCAGCAGACCCCGACAGGGGGGAGAGCAGTTCTTC. It yields the protein CASRPRQGGEQFF.

This chain uses TRBV10-2 with TRBJ1-2, with 7 bases aligning to TRBD1. CDR3 length: 13 amino acids. CDR1 is WSHSY, CDR2 SAAADI, per germline. V gave up 4 bases and J gave up 4 bases; unmatched junction bases: 3. In DNA, the CDR3 is TGCGCCAGCAGTGTGGGACAGTCCTATGGCTACACCTTC. Amino acids: CASSVGQSYGYTF.